A selection of T cell receptor beta chains follows, all from one sample in a study of CD8 T cells in ankylosing spondylitis. MiXCR, applied by TCRdb to the 5' RACE reads, yields one record per CDR3 protein. Among about 840,000 distinct CDR3 sequences listed, approximately 12% were seen once. The sequenced sample was blood, either unsorted or a sorted T cell fraction (not recorded which). Source of these receptors: a male donor with ankylosing spondylitis. Each CDR3 is given with its conserved first and last residue. The D gene is left open where the match is weak. Size tells how often a clone was seen (once, few, many) or the class of an expanded clone, and some rows leave it out.

j_gene	d_gene	abundance	v_gene	CDR3nt	CDR3aa
TRBJ1-2	-	many	TRBV12-3/TRBV12-4	TGTGCCAGCAGTTTAGCGTCGGCCGCTATATGGGGCTACACCTTC	CASSLASAAIWGYTF
TRBJ2-3	-	many	TRBV29-1	TGCAGCGTTCGAGGATCTTCTCAAGGAGCAGATACGCAGTATTTT	CSVRGSSQGADTQYF
TRBJ2-3	-	-	TRBV20-1	TGCAGTGCTAGGCCCACTAGCACAGATACGCAGTATTTT	CSARPTSTDTQYF
TRBJ2-5	TRBD2	once	TRBV5-1	TGCGCCAGCAGGGGGACTAGCGGGGAGACCCAGTACTTC	CASRGTSGETQYF
TRBJ1-5	-	few	TRBV7-2	TGTGCCAGCAGCTTAGACCCCTTCAATCAGCCCCAGCATTTT	CASSLDPFNQPQHF
TRBJ2-4	TRBD2	many	TRBV20-1	TGCAGTGCACTACCGGGCGGGAGCAGCAAAAACATTCAGTACTTC	CSALPGGSSKNIQYF
TRBJ2-2	TRBD2	many	TRBV5-1	TGCGCCAGCAGCTTGCGGACTAGCGGTACCGGGGAGCTGTTTTTT	CASSLRTSGTGELFF
TRBJ1-5	-	-	TRBV4-3	TGCGCCAGCAGCCTCCGGGTAGGGGATCAGCCCCAGCATTTT	CASSLRVGDQPQHF
TRBJ1-2	TRBD1	few	TRBV10-3	TGTGCCATCAGTGAGCCGAGAGGGGACAGTGAAACCTTC	CAISEPRGDSETF
TRBJ2-3	-	-	TRBV5-1	TGCGCCAGCAGCTTGGGGGAGAGGGTCCGCACAGATACGCAGTATTTT	CASSLGERVRTDTQYF
TRBJ1-1	-	few	TRBV5-6	TGTGCCAGCAGCTTGGTCCTAATCGGCACTGAAGCTTTCTTT	CASSLVLIGTEAFF
TRBJ2-3	-	few	TRBV6-1	TGTGCCAGCCTAATACCGGGCACAGATACGCAGTATTTT	CASLIPGTDTQYF
TRBJ2-5	-	-	TRBV20-1	TGCAGTGCTAGAGGGATCCAAGGGACCCAGTACTTC	CSARGIQGTQYF
TRBJ1-6	-	many	TRBV7-3	TGTGCCAGCAGCCCTGGGCTGCCTTATTCACCCCTCCACTTT	CASSPGLPYSPLHF
TRBJ2-7	TRBD1	-	TRBV7-2	TGTGCCAGCAGCTTAGTAGACAGGGATCCGTACTTC	CASSLVDRDPYF
TRBJ2-7	TRBD2	-	TRBV20-1	TGCAGTGCCCCCTTGGCGGGAGGGCCCGGCTACGAGCAGTACTTC	CSAPLAGGPGYEQYF